The rows below give T cell receptor beta chains drawn from one sample of a study of shared T cell receptors in the human thymus. The method was immunoSEQ multiplex PCR; TCRdb's version includes in-frame clones alone and lacks a portion of them. The sample lists about 610,000 clones, approximately 88% occurring once. These same records also appear under a second study, on human thymus T cells.

What was sequenced was thymocytes. The receptors were gathered from a boy in the first two years of life with a congenital heart defect. CDR3s include the opening cysteine and the closing phenylalanine or tryptophan. A D gene is named only where the DNA matches it firmly. For some rows the clone size is stated as once, few or many, or as a class when expanded; others skip it.

abundance	v_gene	j_gene	d_gene	CDR3nt	CDR3aa
.	TRBV11-2	TRBJ2-3	TRBD2	TGTGCCAGCAGGCGGACTAGCGGGAGGGCCAGGGGCCCAGATACGCAGTATTTT	CASRRTSGRARGPDTQYF
.	TRBV4-1	TRBJ2-5	TRBD2	TGCGCCAGCAGCCAAGATATGTCTAGCGGGAGGGAGACCCAGTACTTC	CASSQDMSSGRETQYF
.	TRBV7-2	TRBJ2-7	TRBD2	TGTGCCAGCAGCTTAGAGACTAGCGGTCCCGGGGCCTACGAGCAGTACTTC	CASSLETSGPGAYEQYF
once	TRBV15	TRBJ2-1	TRBD1	TGTGCCACCAGCAGAGGAGGGGGGGGGACAGGGAGCTCCTACAATGAGCAGTTCTTC	CATSRGGGGTGSSYNEQFF
.	TRBV27	TRBJ2-3	TRBD1	TGTGCCAGCAGTTCCGAGGGGGCAGACACAGATACGCAGTATTTT	CASSSEGADTDTQYF
.	TRBV10-1	TRBJ1-2	TRBD1	TGCGCCAGCAGGGAGCCTGGGGACAGGGTGGATGGCTACACCTTC	CASREPGDRVDGYTF
.	TRBV27	TRBJ1-1	.	TGTGCCAGCAGTTTTGCCGGGGGGAAGACTGAAGCTTTCTTT	CASSFAGGKTEAFF
.	TRBV14	TRBJ1-1	TRBD1	TGTGCCAGCAGCCAAACAGGGGGCCGGTACACTGAAGCTTTCTTT	CASSQTGGRYTEAFF
.	TRBV7-9	TRBJ1-1	.	TGTGCCAGCAGCTCCCGGTCCCGAGGGCATGGTGAAGCTTTCTTT	CASSSRSRGHGEAFF
.	TRBV7-9	TRBJ1-4	TRBD1	TGTGCCAGCAGCTTAGGGACAGGGGGTGTCCAAGGAGGAGGGAAACTGTTTTTT	CASSLGTGGVQGGGKLFF
once	TRBV6-5	TRBJ1-4	.	TGTGCCAGCAGTAAGGCGGATTTGGGTGAAAAACTGTTTTTT	CASSKADLGEKLFF
.	TRBV5-4	TRBJ1-3	.	TGTGCCAGCAGCTTCACAGGGACAGGAAACACCATATATTTT	CASSFTGTGNTIYF
.	TRBV11-2	TRBJ1-1	TRBD1	TGTGCCAGCAGCGCCTCGACAGGGTCGTACACTGAAGCTTTCTTT	CASSASTGSYTEAFF
.	TRBV15	TRBJ1-1	.	TGTGCCACTCGGAGGGTAGGCACTGAAGCTTTCTTT	CATRRVGTEAFF
.	TRBV27	TRBJ2-3	TRBD2	TGTGCCAGCAGTTCCGGGGGGCGGGGGGCAGATACGCAGTATTTT	CASSSGGRGADTQYF
.	TRBV15	TRBJ1-5	.	TGTGCCACCAGCAGAGATTCCGCGGGCAGCAATCAGCCCCAGCATTTT	CATSRDSAGSNQPQHF
.	TRBV6-5	TRBJ2-3	TRBD2	TGTGCCAGCAGGAGGACTAGCGGGAGTGCGGATACGCAGTATTTT	CASRRTSGSADTQYF
.	TRBV2	TRBJ1-1	.	TGTGCCAGCAGTGAACCCGGGACACCGGACACTGAAGCTTTCTTT	CASSEPGTPDTEAFF
few	TRBV18	TRBJ2-3	TRBD1	TGTGCCAGCTCACCGAAGCCGGGACAGGGTATAGATACGCAGTATTTT	CASSPKPGQGIDTQYF